This T cell receptor beta chain comes out of a study of CD8+ T cells in alopecia areata. About the study: A 6-month off-drug phase came after tofacitinib, which had lasted 6 to 18 months.

Reverse transcribed after extraction, RNA yielded cDNA as the sequencing template. The repertoire was sequenced with immunoSEQ multiplex PCR; TCRdb's copy has only in-frame clones and lacks some. Counted here are about 150,000 clones, about 87% occurring once; the ten biggest clones make up approximately 16%. Those with alopecia areata gave lesional scalp punch biopsies and peripheral blood. Sorting separated CD4+ and CD8+ T cells out of PBMCs. Germline CDR1 SNHLY, CDR2 FYNNEI. V shed 4 bases and J shed 1 base, with 11 bases lying between them. There are 15 residues in the CDR3. Material: CD8+ T cells sorted from blood, obtained at week 0. The chain uses TRBV2 and TRBJ2-4, with a tentative D call TRBD2 (6 bases). The clonotype was recovered from a human donor with alopecia areata. The CDR3 here is CASSVESGAKNIQYF. In DNA form, the CDR3 reads TGTGCCAGCAGTGTGGAGAGCGGGGCCAAAAACATTCAGTACTTC.